The present TCR beta chain was sequenced within a study of T cell changes during pregnancy in multiple sclerosis. The V end was cut by 3 bases, the J end by 3 bases, with 9 bases between. CDR3 size: 13 residues. Germline V gene sequence: CDR1 MRHNA, CDR2 SNTAGT. Sequencing was performed with immunoSEQ multiplex PCR; in TCRdb, only in-frame clones are kept and a portion is missing. This table holds over 50,000 clones, 90% found once. The chain has TRBV6-4 and TRBJ2-7; D unresolved. The TCR was taken from a female donor in good health, enrolled as a control in a pregnancy study. Sample: peripheral blood, taken in the first trimester of pregnancy. The CDR3 coding sequence is TGTGCCAGCAGTGAGGCGGTGGGCTACGAGCAGTACTTC. This encodes CASSEAVGYEQYF.